The following is a TCR beta chain sequence with its context. Its target is unknown. The V gene lost 2 bases and the J gene lost 2 bases, with 7 bases spanning the gap. The CDR3 consists of 15 residues. The V gene's germline CDR1 is SGHTA and CDR2 FQGTGA. The naive CD8 population came from CD45RO-negative cells selected for CCR7, without terminally differentiated effector memory CD45RA+ cells. Every contributor of samples was a Caucasian grown-up residing in Nashville, Tennessee. The sample comes from a study of shared clonotypes between healthy human individuals. Study context: CD4 naive and CD4 memory each took three plates per donor, while CD8 naive took two and CD8 memory one.

General observations from the study: Around 5% was the fraction of naive CD4 clonotypes found shared across several donors.

Original processing methods: ImmunoSEQ junction-only sequences lacked quality scores, so their filtering differed. Repertoires were generated with immunoSEQ multiplex PCR, while TCRdb's copy carries only in-frame clones and drops some. For V, J and clone size, that table is used; D and trimming come from the DNA. The repertoire has some 2 million clones, around 96% of them found once; the top ten carry 1% to 1.3%. The source of this sequence is a man between 18 and 29 years old in good health. The sample taken for sequencing was naive CD8+ T cells sorted from blood. The V and J genes are TRBV7-3 and TRBJ2-6; no clear D. CDR3 loop: CASSLVGAGANVLTF. CDR3 sequence (DNA): TGTGCCAGCAGCTTAGTCGGCGCTGGGGCCAACGTCCTGACTTTC.